A single sample gave rise to the 16 T cell receptor beta chains below, sequenced in a study of blood T cell repertoires in COVID-19. Using immunoSEQ multiplex PCR, the repertoire was profiled, and TCRdb retains in-frame clones only, with some absent. Counted here are roughly 70,000 clones, 80% to 95% occurring once; the ten biggest clones make up approximately 2.8%. Material: peripheral blood. The source is a middle-aged man with COVID-19, enrolled during active disease.

The J gene is TRBJ1-5, the V gene TRBV7-2; D remains unclear. CDR1 and CDR2 (germline): SGHTA, FQGNSA. Trimming took off 7 bases at V and 0 bases at J, with 7 bases between the two ends. The CDR3 consists of 13 residues. The CDR3, as DNA: TGTGCCAGCAATACAAATAGCAATCAGCCCCAGCATTTT. Encoded protein: CASNTNSNQPQHF.

This clone was seen only a few times. This chain's CDR3 is CASSIRQGGNEQFF. In nucleotides, the CDR3 is TGTGCCAGCAGCATAAGACAGGGCGGCAATGAGCAGTTCTTC. The chain employs TRBV6-1 and TRBJ2-1; 7 bases fit TRBD1. The CDR3 contains 14 residues. The J segment lost 6 bases and the V segment lost 6 bases, leaving 8 bases of the junction unmatched. Germline V gene lookup returns CDR1 MNHNS and CDR2 SASEGT.

V usage is TRBV6-5 and J usage is TRBJ1-5; TRBD1 aligns across 7 bases. CDR3 size: 13 residues. V dropped 6 bases and J dropped 2; count of bases not matched to a gene: 1. Per germline, CDR1 MNHEY and CDR2 SVGAGI. The CDR3 nucleotides read TGTGCCAGCAGCGACAGGGGCAATCAGCCCCAGCATTTT. As protein: CASSDRGNQPQHF.

J is TRBJ2-1 and V is TRBV28; 12 bases are a match to TRBD2. This CDR3 is 15 amino acids long. The junction had 6 bases not matched to a gene; V was cut back by 4 bases and J by 8 bases. Germline V CDR1 and CDR2: MDHEN, SYDVKM. Written as DNA, the CDR3 is TGTGCCAGCAGTTCCCCAGCTAGCGGGAGGGATGAGCAGTTCTTC. Its protein product is CASSSPASGRDEQFF.

The chain employs TRBV28 and TRBJ2-5; unclear D gene. CDR1 and CDR2 from the germline V gene are MDHEN and SYDVKM. This CDR3 has 14 amino acids. The V and J ends lost 7 bases and 4 bases respectively, with 16 bases between them. For the CDR3, the DNA is TGTGCCAGCAATCCTAATCAGGTCAGAGAGACCCAGTACTTC. This translates into CASNPNQVRETQYF.

In DNA, the CDR3 is TGTGCCAGCAGCTTCAGGCTAGCGGGAGGGCAGGACACCGGGGAGCTGTTTTTT. Amino acids: CASSFRLAGGQDTGELFF. The V and J genes are TRBV5-4 and TRBJ2-2, with TRBD2 matching over 12 bases. From germline, CDR1 is SGHNT and CDR2 YYREEE (reference sequence). V dropped 2 bases and J dropped 3; count of bases not matched to a gene: 8. The CDR3 loop spans 18 amino acids.

This sequence joins TRBV7-9 and TRBJ2-7; 10 nucleotides agree with TRBD2. CDR1 and CDR2 (germline): SEHNR, FQNEAQ (reference sequence). The CDR3 covers 15 residues. The trim removed 1 base at V and 5 bases at J, leaving 5 bases unmatched. CDR3 protein: CASSLGGTSAHEQYF. The CDR3 region has the DNA TGTGCCAGCAGCTTAGGGGGGACTAGCGCACACGAGCAGTACTTC.

J is TRBJ2-7 and V is TRBV7-2; D is perhaps TRBD2 (5 bases). The germline V gene has CDR1 SGHTA and CDR2 FQGNSA. Between the trimmed V and J ends, which lost 5 bases and 6 bases, there was a span of 11 bases. The CDR3 runs to 12 residues. CDR3 bases: TGTGCCAGCAGCCAGAGCGGAGGCGAGCAGTACTTC. Translated, it gives CASSQSGGEQYF. Full variable domain (rest looked up from reference TRBV7-2 and TRBJ2-7): GAGVSQSPSNKVTEKGKDVELRCDPISGHTALYWYRQSLGQGLEFLIYFQGNSAPDKSGLPSDRFSAERTGGSVSTLTIQRTQQEDSAVYLCASSQSGGEQYFGPGTRLTVT.

This sequence joins TRBV15 and TRBJ1-1; TRBD1 might be the D (6 bases). V lost 5 bases, J lost 2 bases, and 9 bases lay in between. The CDR3 has 13 amino acids. Per germline, CDR1 LNHNV and CDR2 YYDKDF (reference sequence). CDR3 residues: CATSGGTNTEAFF. The CDR3, as DNA: TGTGCCACCAGCGGGGGCACTAACACTGAAGCTTTCTTT. Together with reference TRBV15 and TRBJ1-1, the CDR3 gives the full variable domain: DAMVIQNPRYQVTQFGKPVTLSCSQTLNHNVMYWYQQKSSQAPKLLFHYYDKDFNNEADTPDNFQSRRPNTSFCFLDIRSPGLGDTAMYLCATSGGTNTEAFFGQGTRLTVV.

J is TRBJ2-1 and V is TRBV18, with 10 bases aligning to TRBD2. V was clipped by 4 bases and J by 4 bases; unmatched bases: 10. CDR1 is KGHSH, CDR2 LQKENI, per germline. The CDR3 runs 17 residues. The CDR3 region is CASSRRLAGEIYNEQFF. In DNA, the CDR3 is TGTGCCAGCTCACGGAGACTAGCGGGCGAAATATACAATGAGCAGTTCTTC.

The CDR3 DNA reads TGCAGCGTTGAAGATGTCCAGGGCCACGAGCAGTACTTC. Translated, it gives CSVEDVQGHEQYF. This rearrangement joins TRBV29-1 to TRBJ2-7, with TRBD1 as a possible D gene (5 bases). This CDR3 is built from 13 residues. Germline CDR1 SQVTM, CDR2 ANQGSEA. V was cut by 0 bases and J by 5 bases, with 11 bases left in between.

The chain uses TRBV14 and TRBJ2-7; 11 bases map to TRBD1. The germline V gene encodes CDR1 SGHDN and CDR2 FVKESK. Trimming cost V 4 bases and J 5 bases; bases outside gene matches: 7. This CDR3 comprises 15 residues. The CDR3 region is CASSRTGGGVDEQYF. The CDR3 DNA sequence: TGTGCCAGCAGCCGGACAGGGGGCGGAGTGGACGAGCAGTACTTC.

The chain couples TRBV10-2 to TRBJ2-7; possibly TRBD1 for D (6 bases). The CDR3 is 9 amino acids. The V gene's germline CDR1 is WSHSY and CDR2 SAAADI. This CDR3 is CASRPGAHV. In DNA form, the CDR3 reads TGCGCCAGCAGACCAGGGGCGCACGTC.

This chain joins TRBV5-1 and TRBJ1-2; 8 positions match TRBD1. Germline values: CDR1 SGHRS, CDR2 YFSETQ. Losses at the gene ends were 4 bases for V and 6 bases for J; bases not matched to a gene: 11. This CDR3 is 15 amino acids long. In DNA, the CDR3 is TGCGCCAGCAGCCTACGGTCAGGGGGCGCTGATGGCTACACCTTC. This gives the protein CASSLRSGGADGYTF.

This sequence joins TRBV18 and TRBJ2-5; possible D gene TRBD1, 6 bases. Looked up from germline, CDR1 is KGHSH and CDR2 is LQKENI. The germline V and J ends were trimmed by 6 bases and 4 bases, with 12 bases remaining between them. The CDR3 extends over 13 amino acids. The CDR3 nucleotides read TGTGCCAGCTCTCCGGGACACCTAGAGACCCAGTACTTC. Translation gives CASSPGHLETQYF.

This chain links TRBV19 with TRBJ2-7; 8 bases are a match to TRBD1. CDR3 length equals 15 residues. Unmatched junction bases numbered 7, after V lost 3 bases and J lost 3 bases. Looked up from germline, CDR1 is LNHDA and CDR2 is SQIVND (reference sequence). DNA for the CDR3: TGTGCCAGTAGTATCTCGGGGACAGGCTTCTACGAGCAGTACTTC. This translates into CASSISGTGFYEQYF.